Given below is one TCR beta chain in context. The data stem from a study of cytomegalovirus exposure and HLA in healthy donors. Sequencing used immunoSEQ multiplex PCR; TCRdb keeps in-frame clones, though not all of them. This sample has 250,000 or so clones, with nearly 90% found just once. Germline CDR1 reads MDHEN; CDR2 reads SYDVKM. The CDR3 sequence is 14 residues long. J was trimmed by 8 bases and V by 4 bases; bases with no gene match: 6. The chain employs TRBV28 and TRBJ2-1; TRBD2 aligns across 9 bases. The receptor was derived from a woman aged 18 to 35 in good health and CMV-seronegative. The sequencing sample was made of PBMCs. The CDR3 DNA reads TGTGCCAGCAGTTCTCGGACTAGCGCAGATGAGCAGTTCTTC. Translation gives CASSSRTSADEQFF.